Shown below are 15 T cell receptor beta chains from a single sample sequenced in a study of blood T cell repertoires in COVID-19. TCRdb's table, derived via immunoSEQ multiplex PCR, lists solely in-frame clones and lacks some. The repertoire holds approximately 50,000 clones, with approximately 89% as singletons. The material sequenced was peripheral blood. All receptors derive from a human donor in a cohort sampled during active COVID-19.

The J gene is TRBJ1-1, the V gene TRBV9; maybe TRBD1 (5 bases). V was trimmed by 1 base and J by 5 bases, leaving 9 bases between them. Germline CDR1 and CDR2: SGDLS and YYNGEE. CDR3 length equals 13 residues. The CDR3 loop reads CASSVRTYTEAFF. The CDR3 nucleotides read TGTGCCAGCAGCGTAAGGACATATACTGAAGCTTTCTTT.

The chain couples TRBV5-1 to TRBJ1-1; D is possibly TRBD1 (5 bases). Trimming took off 6 bases at V and 0 bases at J, with 18 bases between the two ends. CDR1 and CDR2 from the germline V gene are SGHRS and YFSETQ. This CDR3 region has 16 residues. CDR3 DNA sequence: TGCGCCAGCAACCCCTCTGAAGGGGTTGTGAACACTGAAGCTTTCTTT. It codes for CASNPSEGVVNTEAFF.

The V gene is TRBV13, the J gene TRBJ2-1; D is possibly TRBD2 (5 bases). The CDR3 runs 15 residues. Germline-derived CDR1 and CDR2 are PRHDT and FYEKMQ (reference sequence). V dropped 5 bases and J dropped 5 bases, with 16 bases sitting between them. The chain's CDR3 is CASSLPSGDHNEQFF. CDR3 coding DNA: TGTGCCAGCAGCCTGCCCAGCGGCGACCACAATGAGCAGTTCTTC.

The chain has TRBV7-8 and TRBJ2-6; unclear D gene. The CDR3 length is 15 residues. V was clipped by 6 bases and J by 1 base, with 10 bases between them. Germline loops: CDR1 SGHVS, CDR2 FQNEAQ. CDR3 nucleotides: TGTGCCAGCAGTTTCTCCGGGTCTGGGGCCAACGTCCTGACTTTC. The encoded protein is CASSFSGSGANVLTF.

The sample holds a few counts of this clone. The chain employs TRBV7-2 and TRBJ2-3; 12 bases map to TRBD2. V shed 5 bases, J shed 4 bases, and the junction held 7 bases outside the gene matches. The CDR3 contains 16 residues. Per the germline V gene, CDR1 is SGHTA and CDR2 is FQGNSA. DNA of the CDR3: TGTGCCAGCAGCGGAACACTAGCGGGGGGCTCAGATACGCAGTATTTT. It is translated as CASSGTLAGGSDTQYF.

This sequence joins TRBV7-6 and TRBJ2-6; weak D call: TRBD1 (6 bases). Germline-derived CDR1 and CDR2 are SGHVS and FNYEAQ. The CDR3 sequence is 18 residues long. Trimming took off 5 bases at V and 0 bases at J, with 17 bases between the two ends. CDR3 amino acids: CASSTVGQIFSGANVLTF. CDR3 nucleotides: TGTGCCAGCAGCACCGTTGGACAGATCTTCTCTGGGGCCAACGTCCTGACTTTC. Variable domain in full (rest from reference TRBV7-6 and TRBJ2-6): GAGVSQSPRYKVTKRGQDVALRCDPISGHVSLYWYRQALGQGPEFLTYFNYEAQQDKSGLPNDRFSAERPEGSISTLTIQRTEQRDSAMYRCASSTVGQIFSGANVLTFGAGSRLTVL.

This clone has just one count. The chain has TRBV11-2 and TRBJ2-1; 8 bases match TRBD1. With 5 bases clipped from V and 6 bases from J, the junction kept 12 bases outside the gene matches. This CDR3 region has 16 residues. CDR1 SGHAT and CDR2 FQNNGV come from the germline V gene. The CDR3 nucleotides are TGTGCCAGCAGCCGGGCGACAGGGGATTTTTCCAATGAGCAGTTCTTC. It is translated as CASSRATGDFSNEQFF.

This clone was observed once. The chain is built from TRBV5-1 and TRBJ1-1; D not certain. The germline V and J ends were trimmed by 2 bases and 1 base, with 15 bases remaining between them. CDR1 and CDR2 from the germline V gene are SGHRS and YFSETQ. This CDR3 is 16 amino acids long. CDR3 bases: TGCGCCAGCAGCTTTAGTGAGGGTTTGACGAACACTGAAGCTTTCTTT. This translates into CASSFSEGLTNTEAFF.

The gene calls are TRBV2 and TRBJ2-7, with D maybe TRBD2 (5 bases). CDR1 and CDR2 (germline): SNHLY, FYNNEI. This CDR3 has 12 residues. Trimming took off 8 bases at V and 5 bases at J, with 13 bases between the two ends. CDR3 residues: CASERENDEQYF. For the CDR3, the DNA is TGTGCCAGCGAGAGGGAGAACGACGAGCAGTACTTC.

The chain couples TRBV5-6 to TRBJ2-7; 10 bases map to TRBD2. The ends lost 2 bases at V and 7 bases at J; junction bases unmatched: 15. Looked up from germline, CDR1 is SGHDT and CDR2 is YYEEEE. The length of the CDR3 is 17 residues. CDR3 in amino acids: CASSFPNSGRYRGEQYF. CDR3 sequence (DNA): TGTGCCAGCAGCTTTCCCAATAGCGGGAGGTACCGGGGGGAGCAGTACTTC.

The V gene is TRBV5-5, the J gene TRBJ2-5; maybe TRBD2 (6 bases). V dropped 0 bases and J dropped 5 bases, with 8 bases sitting between them. The CDR3 is 13 residues long. CDR1 is SGHKS and CDR2 is YYEKEE in the germline V gene (reference sequence). CDR3 loop: CASSLDSGETQYF. In DNA, the CDR3 is TGTGCCAGCAGCTTGGACAGCGGGGAGACCCAGTACTTC.

V usage is TRBV19 and J usage is TRBJ2-1; 10 positions match TRBD1. Looked up from germline, CDR1 is LNHDA and CDR2 is SQIVND (reference sequence). V gave up 7 bases and J gave up 4 bases; unmatched junction bases: 7. The CDR3 totals 15 residues. This CDR3 reads CASMPGQGSYNEQFF. For the CDR3, the DNA is TGTGCCAGTATGCCGGGACAGGGGTCGTACAATGAGCAGTTCTTC.

About this clone itself: This sample also contains other DNA sequences that code for the same CDR3. This chain connects TRBV18 to TRBJ1-3, with 8 nucleotides matching TRBD1. V lost 3 bases, J lost 4 bases, and 8 bases stayed unmatched. The CDR3 contains 16 residues. Germline CDR1 KGHSH, CDR2 LQKENI. Here the CDR3 DNA reads TGTGCCAGCTCACCTACAGGGGGTAATTCCGGAAACACCATATATTTT. It translates to CASSPTGGNSGNTIYF.

This clone was detected only once. CDR3 bases: TGTGCCAGCAGCCAAGTGGAGGGACTAGCGGGTTACAATGAGCAGTTCTTC. Translation: CASSQVEGLAGYNEQFF. The chain uses TRBV3-1 (or the pseudogene TRBV3-2) and TRBJ2-1; 12 bases align to TRBD2. CDR3 length: 17 amino acids. Germline V gene lookup returns CDR1 LGHDT and CDR2 YNNKEL (reference sequence). With 1 base clipped from V and 4 bases from J, the junction kept 5 bases outside the gene matches.

This chain uses TRBV19 with TRBJ2-7; D remains unclear. CDR1 and CDR2 from the germline V gene are LNHDA and SQIVND (reference sequence). Trimming cost V 3 bases and J 1 base, with 7 bases left between them. CDR3 length: 13 residues. In DNA, the CDR3 is TGTGCCAGTAGTATTAACCTATCCTACGAGCAGTACTTC. Its protein is CASSINLSYEQYF.